This T cell receptor beta chain was sequenced for a study of blood T cell repertoires in COVID-19. Study in general: Material from acute and convalescent COVID-19 was sourced from the United States, Italy and Spain. T cells, B-cell-depleted T cells, or PBMCs provided the cDNA or gDNA that served as material.

CDR1 and CDR2 from the germline V gene are SNHLY and FYNNEI. This CDR3 contains 14 residues. Trimming cost V 6 bases and J 4 bases; bases outside gene matches: 7. Per the original data handling: The authors estimated nucleated cell counts from reference gene primer amplification. TCRdb's copy holds only in-frame clones and misses some; the assay was immunoSEQ multiplex PCR. That table gives V, J and clone size, and the DNA gave D and trimming. The sample comprises 150,000 to 200,000 clones, 90% to 95% of which are singletons, and less than 2% rests with the top ten. The sequence derives from a woman between 55 and 75 years old with COVID-19, enrolled during active disease. The sequenced material came from peripheral blood. V is TRBV2 and J is TRBJ1-2; 8 bases match TRBD1. As DNA, the CDR3 is TGTGCCAGCAGAGACAGGGGCCGCCTCTATGGCTACACCTTC. Its protein product is CASRDRGRLYGYTF.